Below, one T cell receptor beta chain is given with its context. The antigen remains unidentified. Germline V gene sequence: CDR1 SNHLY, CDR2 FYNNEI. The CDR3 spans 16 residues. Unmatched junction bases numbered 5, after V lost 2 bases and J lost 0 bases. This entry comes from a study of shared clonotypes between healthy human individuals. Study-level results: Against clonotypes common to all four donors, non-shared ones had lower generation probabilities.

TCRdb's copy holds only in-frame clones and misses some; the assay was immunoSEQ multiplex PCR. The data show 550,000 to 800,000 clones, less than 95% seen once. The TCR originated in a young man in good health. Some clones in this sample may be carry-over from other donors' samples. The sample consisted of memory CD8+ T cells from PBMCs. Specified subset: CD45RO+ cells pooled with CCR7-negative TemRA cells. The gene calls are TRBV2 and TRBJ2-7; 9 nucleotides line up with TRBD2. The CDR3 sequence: CASSEHRGLASYEQYF. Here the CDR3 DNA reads TGTGCCAGCAGTGAACACAGGGGACTAGCCTCCTACGAGCAGTACTTC.